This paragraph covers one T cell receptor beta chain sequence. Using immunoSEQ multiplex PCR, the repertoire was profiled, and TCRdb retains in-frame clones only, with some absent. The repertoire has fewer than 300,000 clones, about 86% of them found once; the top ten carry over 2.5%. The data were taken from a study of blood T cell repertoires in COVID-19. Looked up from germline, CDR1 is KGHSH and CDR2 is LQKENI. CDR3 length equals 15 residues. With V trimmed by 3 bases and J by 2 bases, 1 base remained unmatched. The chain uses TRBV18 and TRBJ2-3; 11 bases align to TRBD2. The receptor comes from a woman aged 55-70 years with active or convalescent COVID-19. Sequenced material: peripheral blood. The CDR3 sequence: CASSPSGGVTDTQYF. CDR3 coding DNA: TGTGCCAGCTCACCTAGCGGGGGGGTCACAGATACGCAGTATTTT.